This T cell receptor beta chain was obtained from a study of OX40 agonist ivuxolimab in advanced cancers. About the research overall: Patients with hepatocellular carcinoma, melanoma, renal cell or head and neck cancer made up the dose-escalation patients.

CDR1 is GTSNPN, CDR2 SVGIG, per germline (reference sequence). The CDR3 is 13 amino acids. After removal of 8 bases from V and 1 base from J, the junction contained 2 bases not matched to a gene. TCRdb's copy holds only in-frame clones and misses some; the assay was immunoSEQ multiplex PCR. The table includes 99,000 or so clones, around 94% detected once. This material consisted of CD4+ or CD8+ T cells sorted from blood, taken in a trial of the OX40 agonist ivuxolimab. This sequence joins TRBV30 and TRBJ1-1, with 12 bases lining up with TRBD1. The sequence derives from an adult with an advanced solid tumor such as melanoma, head and neck, liver or kidney cancer. The DNA for the CDR3 is TGTGCCACGGGACAGGGGGCGAACACTGAAGCTTTCTTT. Translation gives CATGQGANTEAFF. The whole variable domain, remainder taken from reference TRBV30 and TRBJ1-1, is SQTIHQWPATLVQPVGSPLSLECTVEGTSNPNLYWYRQAAGRGLQLLFYSVGIGQISSEVPQNLSASRPQDRQFILSSKKLLLSDSGFYLCATGQGANTEAFFGQGTRLTVV.